One and the same sample provided the 14 T cell receptor beta chains below, sequenced in a study of cytomegalovirus exposure and HLA in healthy donors. PCR primers comprised 60 Vbeta and 13 Jbeta primers. Some clones are missing from TCRdb's copy, which holds only in-frame ones; the method was immunoSEQ multiplex PCR. This sample has 40,000 to 55,000 clones, with over 70% found just once. The sample was PBMCs. All receptors come from a man aged 18 to 30 in good health and CMV-seronegative.

Comment on this clone: Other DNA sequences in this specimen translate into the identical CDR3. J is TRBJ2-7 and V is TRBV7-2, with D perhaps TRBD1 (5 bases). Trimming shortened V by 4 bases and J by 4 bases, and 8 bases separated the two germline ends. The length of the CDR3 is 12 residues. Germline CDR1 SGHTA, CDR2 FQGNSA. CDR3 sequence reads: CASSSSGYEQYF. CDR3 coding DNA: TGTGCCAGCAGCTCCTCAGGGTACGAGCAGTACTTC.

The gene calls are TRBV10-3 and TRBJ1-5; D might be TRBD1 (5 bases). Trimming stripped 7 bases from V and 5 bases from J, with 15 bases between. CDR1 and CDR2 from the germline V gene are ENHRY and SYGVKD. The CDR3 is 14 residues long. CDR3 coding DNA: TGTGCCATCAACTCAGGGAGGGTGGATCAGCCCCAGCATTTT. Translating gives CAINSGRVDQPQHF.

The CDR3, as DNA: TGTGCCAGCAGTTGGACTAGCGGGGTATACAATGAGCAGTTCTTC. This encodes CASSWTSGVYNEQFF. J is TRBJ2-1 and V is TRBV6-4; 12 nucleotides match TRBD2. There are 15 residues in the CDR3. Germline-derived CDR1 and CDR2 are MRHNA and SNTAGT. After removal of 5 bases from V and 4 bases from J, the junction contained 3 bases not matched to a gene.

This clone appeared a few times. This chain connects TRBV27 to TRBJ1-2; 11 nucleotides agree with TRBD1. The V segment lost 0 bases and the J segment 7 bases; nucleotides outside the gene matches: 1. Germline CDR1 MNHEY, CDR2 SMNVEV (reference sequence). The CDR3 extends over 14 amino acids. The CDR3 here is CASSLSGTGGGYTF. CDR3 DNA: TGTGCCAGCAGTTTATCCGGGACAGGGGGTGGCTACACCTTC.

The chain joins TRBV7-2 to TRBJ2-3, with 8 nucleotides matching TRBD1. Per the germline V gene, CDR1 is SGHTA and CDR2 is FQGNSA. Unmatched junction bases numbered 9, after V lost 3 bases and J lost 1 base. The CDR3 has 17 amino acids. This chain's CDR3 is CASSLGAGGRGTDTQYF. CDR3 DNA sequence: TGTGCCAGCAGCTTGGGGGCAGGGGGCCGTGGCACAGATACGCAGTATTTT.

The chain joins TRBV28 to TRBJ1-5; D might be TRBD1 (5 bases). This CDR3 has 16 residues. The V and J ends lost 5 bases and 0 bases respectively, with 14 bases between them. The germline gives CDR1 MDHEN, CDR2 SYDVKM. The CDR3 bases are TGTGCCAGCAGTCGAATTGCGACAGATAGCAATCAGCCCCAGCATTTT. Its protein is CASSRIATDSNQPQHF.

The gene calls are TRBV18 and TRBJ2-6; no firm D call. CDR1 is KGHSH and CDR2 is LQKENI in the germline V gene. This CDR3 spans 14 amino acids. The germline V and J ends were trimmed by 7 bases and 0 bases, with 7 bases remaining between them. Here the CDR3 DNA reads TGTGCCAGCTGTCCGAGCTCTGGGGCCAACGTCCTGACTTTC. Translation: CASCPSSGANVLTF.

The chain carries TRBV5-1 and TRBJ2-5; a possible D gene is TRBD1 (6 bases). Germline V CDR1 and CDR2: SGHRS, YFSETQ. The V gene lost 6 bases and the J gene lost 3 bases, with 12 bases spanning the gap. The CDR3 is 13 residues long. The CDR3, as DNA: TGCGCCAGCACCCTGCCAGGGGAAGAGACCCAGTACTTC. This gives the protein CASTLPGEETQYF.

The chain uses TRBV7-8 and TRBJ1-2, with TRBD1 matching 8 bases. There are 15 residues in the CDR3. V gave up 2 bases and J gave up 5 bases; unmatched junction bases: 7. The germline gives CDR1 SGHVS, CDR2 FQNEAQ. CDR3 residues: CASSLLQRTGYGYTF. Written as DNA, the CDR3 is TGTGCCAGCAGCTTATTGCAGCGGACAGGGTATGGCTACACCTTC.

The V gene is TRBV6-6, the J gene TRBJ1-4; D ambiguous. V was shortened by 2 bases and J by 8 bases, with 12 bases between the two germline ends. The CDR3 covers 14 residues. The germline gives CDR1 MNHNY, CDR2 SVGAGI (reference sequence). Here the CDR3 DNA reads TGTGCCAGCAGTTACCGGCAGGATTGGGAAAAACTGTTTTTT. As protein: CASSYRQDWEKLFF.

For the CDR3, the DNA is TGTGCCAGCAGCTTGCTCGGGACGCAGTATTTT. Translation: CASSLLGTQYF. The chain carries TRBV5-6 and TRBJ2-3, with unresolved D. The V end lost 1 base, the J end lost 9 bases, and 6 bases lay between the germline ends. CDR3 length: 11 residues. Per the germline V gene, CDR1 is SGHDT and CDR2 is YYEEEE.

This clone is judged medium-sized (0.01 to 0.1%). The chain links TRBV28 to TRBJ1-1, with TRBD1 matching over 8 bases. J was trimmed by 6 bases and V by 11 bases; bases with no gene match: 14. Germline lookup yields CDR1 MDHEN and CDR2 SYDVKM. This CDR3 is built from 14 residues. DNA for the CDR3: TGTGCCGCCCACTCCCGGACAGGGCGGCCTGAAGCTTTCTTT. This codes for CAAHSRTGRPEAFF.

In its sample, this clone was seen once. This chain joins TRBV7-6 and TRBJ2-5; TRBD2 matches at 7 bases. The CDR3 length is 15 residues. Germline loops: CDR1 SGHVS, CDR2 FNYEAQ. The junction had 9 bases not matched to a gene; V was cut back by 4 bases and J by 4 bases. This CDR3 is CASSWQSGIAETQYF. The CDR3 DNA reads TGTGCCAGCAGCTGGCAAAGCGGGATAGCAGAGACCCAGTACTTC.

This clone was seen only once. The chain carries TRBV5-6 and TRBJ1-2; 8 bases fit TRBD1. With V trimmed by 4 bases and J by 6 bases, 2 bases remained unmatched. The CDR3 totals 12 residues. Looked up from germline, CDR1 is SGHDT and CDR2 is YYEEEE. The CDR3 DNA sequence: TGTGCCAGCAGCGCGGGACAGGATGGCTACACCTTC. Its translation: CASSAGQDGYTF.